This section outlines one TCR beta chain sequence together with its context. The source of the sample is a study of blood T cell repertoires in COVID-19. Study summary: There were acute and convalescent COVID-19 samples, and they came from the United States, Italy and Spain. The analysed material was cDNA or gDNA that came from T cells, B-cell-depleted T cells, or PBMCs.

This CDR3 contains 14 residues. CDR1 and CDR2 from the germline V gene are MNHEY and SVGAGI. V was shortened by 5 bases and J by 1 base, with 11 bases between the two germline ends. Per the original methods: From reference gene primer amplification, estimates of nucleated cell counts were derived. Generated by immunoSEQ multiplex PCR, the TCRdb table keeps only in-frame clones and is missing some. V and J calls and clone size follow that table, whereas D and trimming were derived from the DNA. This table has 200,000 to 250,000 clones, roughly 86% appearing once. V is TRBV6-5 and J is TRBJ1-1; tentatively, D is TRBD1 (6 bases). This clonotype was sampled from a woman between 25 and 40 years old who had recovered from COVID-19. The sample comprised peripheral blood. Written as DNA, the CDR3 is TGTGCCAGCAGTAGCTGGGGGCAGAACACTGAAGCTTTCTTT. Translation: CASSSWGQNTEAFF.